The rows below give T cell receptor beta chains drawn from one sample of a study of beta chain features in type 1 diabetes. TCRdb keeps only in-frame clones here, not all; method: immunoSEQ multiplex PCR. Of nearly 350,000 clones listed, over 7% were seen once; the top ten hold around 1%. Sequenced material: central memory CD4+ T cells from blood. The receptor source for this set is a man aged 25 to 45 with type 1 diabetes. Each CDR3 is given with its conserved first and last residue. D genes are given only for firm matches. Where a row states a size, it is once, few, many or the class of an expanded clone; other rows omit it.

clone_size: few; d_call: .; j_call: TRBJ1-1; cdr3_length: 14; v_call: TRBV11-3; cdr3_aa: CASSSGPTFGEAFF; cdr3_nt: TGTGCCAGCAGCTCAGGGCCGACCTTTGGAGAAGCTTTCTTT
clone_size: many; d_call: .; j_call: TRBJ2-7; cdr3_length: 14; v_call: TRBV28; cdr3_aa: CASSVPGGAEEQYF; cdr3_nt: TGTGCCAGCAGTGTCCCCGGGGGCGCGGAAGAGCAGTACTTC
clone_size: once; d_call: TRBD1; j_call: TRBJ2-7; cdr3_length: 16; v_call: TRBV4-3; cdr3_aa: CASSHDRGFSSYEQYF; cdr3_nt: TGCGCCAGCAGCCACGACAGGGGTTTCAGCTCCTACGAGCAGTACTTC
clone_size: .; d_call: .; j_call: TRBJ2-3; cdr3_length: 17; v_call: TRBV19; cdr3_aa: CASSTKYTSAARDTQYF; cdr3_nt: TGTGCCAGTAGTACTAAATATACAAGCGCTGCAAGAGATACGCAGTATTTT
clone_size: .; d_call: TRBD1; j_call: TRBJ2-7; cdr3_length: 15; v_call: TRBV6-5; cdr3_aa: CASSQGQGGRYEQYF; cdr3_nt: TGTGCCAGCAGTCAGGGACAGGGTGGAAGATACGAGCAGTACTTC
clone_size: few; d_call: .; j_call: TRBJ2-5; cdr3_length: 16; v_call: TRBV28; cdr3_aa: CASSVGGRASSETQYF; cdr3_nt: TGTGCCAGCAGCGTCGGAGGGCGAGCCTCTTCAGAGACCCAGTACTTC
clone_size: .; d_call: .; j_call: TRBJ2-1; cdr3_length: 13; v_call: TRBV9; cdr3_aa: CASSVEGYNEQFF; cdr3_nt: TGTGCCAGCAGCGTAGAGGGTTACAATGAGCAGTTCTTC
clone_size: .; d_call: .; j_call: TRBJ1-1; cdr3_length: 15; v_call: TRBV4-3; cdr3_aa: CASSQEPGKLTEAFF; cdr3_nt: TGCGCCAGCAGCCAAGAACCAGGGAAGCTGACTGAAGCTTTCTTT
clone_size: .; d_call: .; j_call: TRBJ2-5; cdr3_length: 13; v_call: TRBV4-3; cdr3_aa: CASSQEPQTAQYF; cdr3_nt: TGCGCCAGCAGCCAAGAACCCCAGACGGCCCAGTACTTC
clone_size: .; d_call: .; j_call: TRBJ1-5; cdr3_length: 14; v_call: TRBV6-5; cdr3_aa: CASSPMPSNQPQHF; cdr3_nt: TGTGCCAGCAGTCCAATGCCTAGCAATCAGCCCCAGCATTTT
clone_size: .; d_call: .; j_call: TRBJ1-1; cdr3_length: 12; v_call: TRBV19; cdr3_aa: CASTREGNEAFF; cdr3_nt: TGTGCCAGTACCCGCGAAGGGAATGAAGCTTTCTTT
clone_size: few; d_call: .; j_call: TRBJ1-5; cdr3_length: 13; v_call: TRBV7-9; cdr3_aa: CASSSGEFQPQHF; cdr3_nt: TGTGCCAGCAGCTCAGGGGAATTTCAGCCCCAGCATTTT
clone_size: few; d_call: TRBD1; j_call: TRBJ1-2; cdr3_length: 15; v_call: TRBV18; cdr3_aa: CASSPPTGNGYGYTF; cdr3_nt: TGTGCCAGCTCACCCCCGACAGGGAACGGTTATGGCTACACCTTC
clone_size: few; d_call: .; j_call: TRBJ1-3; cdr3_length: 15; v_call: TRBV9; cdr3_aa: CASSATQGSGNTIYF; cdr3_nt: TGTGCCAGCAGCGCCACACAGGGATCTGGAAACACCATATATTTT
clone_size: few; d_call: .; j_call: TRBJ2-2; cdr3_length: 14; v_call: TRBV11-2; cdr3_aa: CASSFELIAGELFF; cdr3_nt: TGTGCCAGCAGCTTCGAGCTGATTGCCGGGGAGCTGTTTTTT
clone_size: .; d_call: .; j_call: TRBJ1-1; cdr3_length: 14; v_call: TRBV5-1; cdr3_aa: CASSSGTLNTEAFF; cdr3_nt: TGCGCCAGCAGCTCGGGGACCCTCAACACTGAAGCTTTCTTT
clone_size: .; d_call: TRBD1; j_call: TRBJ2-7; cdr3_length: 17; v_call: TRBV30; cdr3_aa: CAWSPTFGTVFSYEQYF; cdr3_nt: TGTGCCTGGAGTCCTACCTTCGGGACAGTCTTCTCCTACGAGCAGTACTTC
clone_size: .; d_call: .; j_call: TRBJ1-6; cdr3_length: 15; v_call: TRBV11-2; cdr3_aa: CASSPFDSLNSPLHF; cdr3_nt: TGTGCCAGCAGCCCCTTTGACAGCCTCAATTCACCCCTCCACTTT
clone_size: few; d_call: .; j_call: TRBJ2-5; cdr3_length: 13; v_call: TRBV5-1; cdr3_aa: CASSLSTQETQYF; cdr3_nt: TGCGCCAGCAGCTTATCCACCCAAGAGACCCAGTACTTC
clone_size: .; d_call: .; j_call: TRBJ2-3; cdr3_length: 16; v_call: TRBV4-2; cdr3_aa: CASSQAASMGTDTQYF; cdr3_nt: TGTGCCAGCAGCCAAGCGGCTAGTATGGGCACAGATACGCAGTATTTT
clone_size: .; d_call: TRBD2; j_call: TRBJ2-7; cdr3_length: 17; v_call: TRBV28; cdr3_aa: CATVFGGSGGRPYEQYF; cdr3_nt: TGTGCCACCGTTTTCGGAGGGAGCGGGGGGCGGCCCTACGAGCAGTACTTC
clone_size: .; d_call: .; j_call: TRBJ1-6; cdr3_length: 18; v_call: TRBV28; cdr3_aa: CASSLNPRQTGQNSPLHF; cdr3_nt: TGTGCCAGTAGTCTGAACCCCCGCCAAACAGGCCAAAATTCACCCCTCCACTTT
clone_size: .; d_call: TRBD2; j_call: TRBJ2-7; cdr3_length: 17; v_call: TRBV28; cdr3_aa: CASSSATRLAETYEQYF; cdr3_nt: TGTGCCAGCAGTTCCGCCACCCGACTAGCGGAGACCTACGAGCAGTACTTC
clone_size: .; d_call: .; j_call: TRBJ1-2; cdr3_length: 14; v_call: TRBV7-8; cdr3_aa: CASSSEQGSSGYTF; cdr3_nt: TGTGCCAGCAGCTCCGAGCAGGGATCCTCCGGCTACACCTTC
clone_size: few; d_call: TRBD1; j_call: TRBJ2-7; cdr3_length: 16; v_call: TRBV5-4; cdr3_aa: CASSWGGTGKTYEQYF; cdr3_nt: TGTGCCAGCAGCTGGGGCGGGACAGGGAAAACCTACGAGCAGTACTTC
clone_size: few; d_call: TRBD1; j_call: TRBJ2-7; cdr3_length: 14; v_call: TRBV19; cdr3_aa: CASRKGQGVDEQYF; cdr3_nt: TGTGCCAGTAGGAAGGGACAGGGGGTCGACGAGCAGTACTTC
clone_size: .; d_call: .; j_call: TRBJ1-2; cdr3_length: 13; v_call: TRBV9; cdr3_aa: CASSSRTEYGYTF; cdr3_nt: TGTGCCAGCAGCTCTCGGACGGAATATGGCTACACCTTC
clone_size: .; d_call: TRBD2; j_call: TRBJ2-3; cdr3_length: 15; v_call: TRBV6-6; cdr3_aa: CASSVTLAGTDTQYF; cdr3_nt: TGTGCCAGCAGTGTGACCCTAGCGGGCACAGATACGCAGTATTTT
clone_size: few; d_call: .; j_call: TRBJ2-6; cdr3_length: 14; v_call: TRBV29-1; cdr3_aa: CSVDPGPGANVLTF; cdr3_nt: TGCAGCGTTGACCCCGGGCCCGGGGCCAACGTCCTGACTTTC
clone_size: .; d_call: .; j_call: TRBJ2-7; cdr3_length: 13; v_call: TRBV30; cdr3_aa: CAWSPGTGRLQYF; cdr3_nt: TGTGCCTGGAGCCCCGGGACGGGGAGGCTCCAGTACTTC
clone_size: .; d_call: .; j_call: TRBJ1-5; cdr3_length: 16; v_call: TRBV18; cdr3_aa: CASSPAQGGNNQPQHF; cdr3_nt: TGTGCCAGCTCACCCGCCCAGGGCGGAAACAATCAGCCCCAGCATTTT
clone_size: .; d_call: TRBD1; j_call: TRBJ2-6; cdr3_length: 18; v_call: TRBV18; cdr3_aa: CASSPPGQGATGANVLTF; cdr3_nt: TGTGCCAGCTCACCACCGGGACAGGGGGCCACTGGGGCCAACGTCCTGACTTTC
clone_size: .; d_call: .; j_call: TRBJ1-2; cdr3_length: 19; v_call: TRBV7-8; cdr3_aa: CASSLARRGVAGGKNGYTF; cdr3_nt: TGTGCCAGCAGCTTAGCCCGACGGGGGGTGGCAGGCGGGAAAAATGGCTACACCTTC
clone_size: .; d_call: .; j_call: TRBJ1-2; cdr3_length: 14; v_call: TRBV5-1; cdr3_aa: CASSLGAGGDGYTF; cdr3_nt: TGCGCCAGCAGCTTAGGGGCCGGAGGGGATGGCTACACCTTC
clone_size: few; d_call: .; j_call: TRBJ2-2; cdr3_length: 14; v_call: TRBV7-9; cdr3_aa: CASSSHGGTGELFF; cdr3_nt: TGTGCCAGCAGCTCCCACGGCGGTACAGGGGAGCTGTTTTTT
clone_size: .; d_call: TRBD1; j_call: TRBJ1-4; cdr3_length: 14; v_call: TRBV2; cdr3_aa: CASSNRGGNEKLFF; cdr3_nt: TGTGCCAGCAGCAACAGGGGCGGTAATGAAAAACTGTTTTTT
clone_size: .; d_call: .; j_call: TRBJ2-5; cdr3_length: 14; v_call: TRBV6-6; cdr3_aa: CASTPDSTVETQYF; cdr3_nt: TGTGCCAGCACCCCGGACTCTACGGTAGAGACCCAGTACTTC
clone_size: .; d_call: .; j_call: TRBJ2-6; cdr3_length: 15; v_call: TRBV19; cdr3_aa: CASSIMGAGANVLTF; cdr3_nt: TGTGCCAGTAGTATTATGGGGGCTGGGGCCAACGTCCTGACTTTC
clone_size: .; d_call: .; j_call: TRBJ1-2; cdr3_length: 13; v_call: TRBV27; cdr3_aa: CASRGDRIYGYTF; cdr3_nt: TGTGCCAGCAGGGGTGACAGAATCTATGGCTACACCTTC
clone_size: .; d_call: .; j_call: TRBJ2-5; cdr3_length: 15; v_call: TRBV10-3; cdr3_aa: CAISERWAAQETQYF; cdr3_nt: TGTGCCATCAGTGAGAGGTGGGCAGCCCAAGAGACCCAGTACTTC
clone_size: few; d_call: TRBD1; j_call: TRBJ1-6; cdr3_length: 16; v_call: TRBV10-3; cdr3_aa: CAISAGTGVYNSPLHF; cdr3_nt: TGTGCCATCAGCGCCGGGACAGGGGTTTATAATTCACCCCTCCACTTT
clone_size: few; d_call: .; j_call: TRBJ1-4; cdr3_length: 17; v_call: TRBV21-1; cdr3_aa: CASSPAKGGRGWEKLFF; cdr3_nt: TGTGCCAGCAGCCCTGCCAAGGGGGGGAGGGGTTGGGAAAAACTGTTTTTT
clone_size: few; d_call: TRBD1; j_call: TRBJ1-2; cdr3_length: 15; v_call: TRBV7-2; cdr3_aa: CASSLATGNFYGYTF; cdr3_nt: TGTGCCAGCAGCTTAGCGACAGGGAATTTCTATGGCTACACCTTC
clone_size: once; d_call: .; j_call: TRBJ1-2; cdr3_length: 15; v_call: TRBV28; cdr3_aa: CASSPGQRENYGYTF; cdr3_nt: TGTGCCAGCAGTCCCGGACAGCGGGAAAACTATGGCTACACCTTC
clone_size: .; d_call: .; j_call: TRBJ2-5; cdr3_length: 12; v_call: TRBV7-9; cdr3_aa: CASSLGDPRANF; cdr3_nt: TGTGCCAGCAGCTTAGGCGACCCCAGAGCGAACTTC
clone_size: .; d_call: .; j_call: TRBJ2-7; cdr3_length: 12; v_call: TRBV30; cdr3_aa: CASGERTYEQYF; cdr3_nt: TGTGCCTCCGGGGAACGGACCTACGAGCAGTACTTC
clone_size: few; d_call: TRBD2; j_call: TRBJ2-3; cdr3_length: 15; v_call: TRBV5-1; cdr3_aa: CASKGLADSTDTQYF; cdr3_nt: TGCGCCAGCAAGGGACTAGCGGACAGCACAGATACGCAGTATTTT
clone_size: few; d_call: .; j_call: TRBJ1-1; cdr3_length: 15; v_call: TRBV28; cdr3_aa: CASRPQRGWYTEAFF; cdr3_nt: TGTGCCAGCAGACCTCAGAGGGGTTGGTACACTGAAGCTTTCTTT
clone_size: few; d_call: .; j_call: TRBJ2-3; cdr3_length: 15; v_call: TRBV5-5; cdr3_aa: CASSLGHASTDTQYF; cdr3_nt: TGTGCCAGCAGCTTGGGACACGCTAGCACAGATACGCAGTATTTT